What follows are 20 T cell receptor beta chains derived from one specimen sequenced in a study of cytomegalovirus exposure and HLA in healthy donors. 60 Vbeta and 13 Jbeta primers were used in PCR. The repertoire was sequenced with immunoSEQ multiplex PCR; TCRdb's copy has only in-frame clones and lacks some. Among 140,000 or so clones listed, around 86% were seen once. Source material: PBMCs. The source is a female donor in good health and CMV-seronegative.

The chain links TRBV2 to TRBJ2-7; 8 positions agree with TRBD1. Germline V gene lookup returns CDR1 SNHLY and CDR2 FYNNEI. Trimming cost V 7 bases and J 5 bases; bases outside gene matches: 7. The CDR3 runs 13 residues. The CDR3 nucleotides read TGTGCCAGCACGGCGGACAGGGCCCACGAGCAGTACTTC. Protein product: CASTADRAHEQYF.

This clone was seen only a few times. CDR3 loop: CASSQDWGTEAFF. The CDR3 coding sequence is TGTGCCAGCAGCCAAGATTGGGGGACAGAAGCTTTCTTT. The chain recombines TRBV14 with TRBJ1-1; TRBD1 is a possible D gene (6 bases). CDR1 SGHDN and CDR2 FVKESK come from the germline V gene. V was pared by 0 bases and J by 8 bases, with 10 bases between. There are 13 residues in the CDR3.

The gene calls are TRBV11-2 and TRBJ2-7; D call uncertain. V was trimmed by 4 bases and J by 5 bases, leaving 12 bases between them. CDR1 is SGHAT, CDR2 FQNNGV, per germline. This CDR3 comprises 13 residues. The CDR3 reads CASSSQKRNEQYF. The CDR3 DNA reads TGTGCCAGCAGCTCACAAAAGAGGAACGAGCAGTACTTC.

The V and J genes are TRBV5-1 and TRBJ1-1; maybe TRBD1 (6 bases). CDR1 is SGHRS and CDR2 is YFSETQ in the germline V gene. This CDR3 is 16 amino acids long. V shed 0 bases and J shed 0 bases, with 12 bases lying between them. The CDR3 is CASSLGPEGVNTEAFF. CDR3 bases: TGCGCCAGCAGCTTGGGGCCCGAGGGGGTGAACACTGAAGCTTTCTTT.

This clone was observed a handful of times. The chain has TRBV7-9 and TRBJ1-1; 7 positions agree with TRBD1. Losses at the gene ends were 6 bases for V and 0 bases for J; bases not matched to a gene: 7. Germline V gives CDR1 SEHNR, CDR2 FQNEAQ (reference sequence). This CDR3 has 15 amino acids. CDR3 bases: TGTGCCAGCAGTTCCCGGACAGGACTGAACACTGAAGCTTTCTTT. Its protein product is CASSSRTGLNTEAFF.

This clone was counted a single time. This chain links TRBV11-2 with TRBJ2-1; D perhaps matches TRBD1 (5 bases). The CDR3 covers 14 residues. CDR1 and CDR2 (germline): SGHAT, FQNNGV. V shed 3 bases and J shed 9 bases, with 15 bases lying between them. CDR3 coding DNA: TGTGCCAGCAGCTTTTTAATTTTTGGGGCTGAGCAGTTCTTC. Translating gives CASSFLIFGAEQFF.

V is TRBV29-1 and J is TRBJ2-7; 13 bases match TRBD2. CDR3 size: 16 residues. Germline lookup yields CDR1 SQVTM and CDR2 ANQGSEA. Trimming cost V 1 base and J 4 bases; bases outside gene matches: 7. This CDR3 is CSVEATSGRRGYEQYF. CDR3 nucleotide sequence: TGCAGCGTTGAAGCGACTAGCGGGAGGAGGGGGTACGAGCAGTACTTC.

The chain joins TRBV7-2 to TRBJ2-7, with 13 bases aligning to TRBD2. The CDR3 covers 15 residues. CDR1 is SGHTA, CDR2 FQGNSA, per germline. V lost 6 bases and J lost 7; bases outside the gene matches: 9. The CDR3 DNA sequence: TGTGCCAGCAGACCCGGGACTAGCGGGGTGGGTGAGCAGTACTTC. It encodes CASRPGTSGVGEQYF.

J is TRBJ1-3 and V is TRBV5-6, with 7 bases identical to TRBD1. Germline V gene sequence: CDR1 SGHDT, CDR2 YYEEEE. The CDR3 extends over 15 amino acids. V shed 1 base and J 2 bases; nucleotides not matched to a gene: 3. The CDR3 loop is CASSLTGEAGNTIYF. In DNA, the CDR3 is TGTGCCAGCAGCTTGACAGGGGAGGCTGGAAACACCATATATTTT.

Here the CDR3 reads CASSFSTSGRQDTQYF. CDR3 coding DNA: TGTGCCAGCAGTTTCTCGACTAGCGGGAGGCAAGATACGCAGTATTTT. This chain joins TRBV27 and TRBJ2-3, with TRBD2 matching over 13 bases. Per germline, CDR1 MNHEY and CDR2 SMNVEV (reference sequence). The CDR3 totals 16 residues. V was clipped by 3 bases and J by 5 bases; unmatched bases: 5.

The V and J genes are TRBV28 and TRBJ1-5, with TRBD1 identical over 9 bases. Trimming at V came to 5 bases and at J to 7 bases, leaving 9 bases not matched to a gene. This CDR3 is 15 amino acids long. In germline, CDR1 is MDHEN, CDR2 SYDVKM. The CDR3 spells CASSTYRGLDQPQHF. The CDR3 DNA is TGTGCCAGCAGTACCTACAGGGGGCTGGACCAGCCCCAGCATTTT.

This chain connects TRBV25-1 to TRBJ2-1; a possible D gene is TRBD2 (5 bases). The CDR3 sequence is 17 residues long. The V gene lost 6 bases and the J gene lost 0 bases, with 18 bases spanning the gap. Germline lookup yields CDR1 MGHDK and CDR2 SYGVNS. The CDR3 DNA follows: TGTGCCAGCAGGAAGATGGTCGGGGATAGCTCCTACAATGAGCAGTTCTTC. It specifies CASRKMVGDSSYNEQFF.

The chain joins TRBV6-1 to TRBJ2-7, with 8 bases fitting TRBD1. The CDR3 runs 15 residues. CDR1 and CDR2 from the germline V gene are MNHNS and SASEGT. J gave up 3 bases and V 4 bases, and 8 bases lay outside the gene matches. CDR3 amino acids: CASSAGQGLSYEQYF. CDR3 DNA: TGTGCCAGCAGTGCCGGACAGGGTCTAAGCTACGAGCAGTACTTC.

The V call is TRBV28, the J call TRBJ2-7; 9 bases line up with TRBD1. Germline V gene data show CDR1 as MDHEN and CDR2 as SYDVKM. The CDR3 is 14 residues long. The V gene end was trimmed by 6 bases and the J gene end by 3 bases; junction bases not matched to a gene: 6. In nucleotides, the CDR3 is TGTGCCAGCAGCCCCAGGACAGGGGACTACGAGCAGTACTTC. Translated: CASSPRTGDYEQYF.

The chain uses TRBV27 and TRBJ1-1, with TRBD1 as a possible D gene (6 bases). CDR3 length: 14 amino acids. CDR1 MNHEY and CDR2 SMNVEV come from the germline V gene (reference sequence). Trimming removed 2 bases at V and 4 bases at J, with 11 bases between. Here the CDR3 reads CASSLQQGFTEAFF. DNA of the CDR3: TGTGCCAGCAGTTTACAACAGGGTTTCACTGAAGCTTTCTTT.

The chain carries TRBV5-4 and TRBJ1-1; a possible D gene is TRBD1 (6 bases). The germline CDR1 and CDR2 sequences are SGHNT and YYREEE (reference sequence). The CDR3 is made up of 15 amino acids. V was shortened by 0 bases and J by 0 bases, with 9 bases between the two germline ends. The CDR3, as DNA: TGTGCCAGCAGCTTGGTCAGGGACATGAACACTGAAGCTTTCTTT. Its protein is CASSLVRDMNTEAFF.

V is TRBV28 and J is TRBJ1-4; a possible D gene is TRBD1 (5 bases). The CDR3 loop spans 14 amino acids. Trimming pared 7 bases from V and 8 bases from J, leaving 17 bases between. Looked up from germline, CDR1 is MDHEN and CDR2 is SYDVKM. CDR3 bases: TGTGCCAGCACCTTGGCGGGGCTTGGGGAAAAACTGTTTTTT. Protein product: CASTLAGLGEKLFF.

The chain links TRBV13 to TRBJ2-2; D might be TRBD1 (6 bases). This CDR3 region has 17 residues. Per germline, CDR1 PRHDT and CDR2 FYEKMQ (reference sequence). Deletions cut 0 bases from V and 0 bases from J, with 11 bases between. CDR3 amino acids: CASSLGGQIPNTGELFF. The CDR3 DNA follows: TGTGCCAGCAGCTTAGGGGGACAAATCCCGAACACCGGGGAGCTGTTTTTT.

The genes are TRBV4-1 and TRBJ2-7; 7 bases are a match to TRBD2. Trimming cost V 4 bases and J 3 bases; bases outside gene matches: 6. The CDR3 has 14 amino acids. CDR1 is MGHRA and CDR2 is YSYEKL in the germline V gene. The CDR3 sequence: CASSPGLVRYEQYF. CDR3 nucleotide sequence: TGCGCCAGCAGCCCCGGACTAGTCCGCTACGAGCAGTACTTC.

This clone was observed a single time. The chain employs TRBV5-1 and TRBJ2-3; maybe TRBD2 (5 bases). There are 15 residues in the CDR3. The germline CDR1 and CDR2 sequences are SGHRS and YFSETQ. Trimming shortened V by 0 bases and J by 0 bases, and 8 bases separated the two germline ends. The CDR3 coding sequence is TGCGCCAGCAGCTTGGCCAGGACTAGCACAGATACGCAGTATTTT. It translates to CASSLARTSTDTQYF.